The rows below give T cell receptor beta chains drawn from one sample of a study of cytomegalovirus exposure and HLA in healthy donors. Some clones are missing from TCRdb's copy, which holds only in-frame ones; the method was immunoSEQ multiplex PCR. Of 71,000 or so clones listed, approximately 93% are singletons. The sample taken for sequencing was PBMCs. The source is a woman aged 18-29 years in good health and CMV-seropositive. Each CDR3 is given with its conserved first and last residue. A D gene is named only where the DNA matches it firmly. Some rows have no size entry. The others give once, few or many, or a class for an expanded clone.

CDR3,DNA,D,V,size,J
CASSQALNYFSLGEQYF,TGTGCCAGCAGCCAAGCTCTCAACTACTTCTCTTTGGGCGAGCAGTACTTC,NA,TRBV14,NA,TRBJ2-7
CASSFGGLNNEQFF,TGTGCCAGCAGCTTCGGGGGGTTGAACAATGAGCAGTTCTTC,TRBD2,TRBV5-4,NA,TRBJ2-1
CASSQVGLATGEQYF,TGCGCCAGCAGCCAGGTAGGACTAGCGACGGGCGAGCAGTACTTC,TRBD2,TRBV4-3,NA,TRBJ2-7
CASRPRDREIYGYTF,TGTGCCAGCAGACCCCGGGACAGGGAAATCTATGGCTACACCTTC,TRBD1,TRBV5-4,NA,TRBJ1-2
CASSMGNRESNQPQHF,TGTGCCAGTAGTATGGGGAACAGGGAAAGCAATCAGCCCCAGCATTTT,NA,TRBV19,NA,TRBJ1-5
CASGSTGEVGGEQYF,TGTGCCAGCGGGTCCACAGGGGAGGTCGGAGGCGAGCAGTACTTC,NA,TRBV27,once,TRBJ2-7
CATGMYNEQFF,TGTGCCACGGGGATGTACAATGAGCAGTTCTTC,NA,TRBV7-2,once,TRBJ2-1
CAGGTLYEQYF,TGTGCCGGCGGGACTCTCTACGAGCAGTACTTC,NA,TRBV6-5,NA,TRBJ2-7
CASSSGTPSYNEQFF,TGTGCCAGCAGCTCCGGGACACCGAGCTACAATGAGCAGTTCTTC,NA,TRBV5-4,NA,TRBJ2-1
CASSSYRVEAFF,TGTGCCAGCAGCTCCTACAGGGTTGAAGCTTTCTTT,NA,TRBV11-2,NA,TRBJ1-1
CASSDIPAGAYEQFF,TGTGCCAGCAGTGATATCCCAGCGGGAGCGTATGAGCAGTTCTTC,TRBD2,TRBV25-1,NA,TRBJ2-1
CASSVGTQQRSHYGYTF,TGTGCCAGTAGTGTCGGGACTCAGCAACGGAGCCACTATGGCTACACCTTC,NA,TRBV19,NA,TRBJ1-2
CASSLPGTSGPEQYF,TGTGCCAGCAGTTTACCAGGGACTAGCGGCCCTGAGCAGTACTTC,TRBD2,TRBV28,NA,TRBJ2-7
CASSQARGRDGGYTF,TGCGCCAGCAGCCAAGCTCGCGGGCGAGATGGTGGCTACACCTTC,NA,TRBV4-3,NA,TRBJ1-2
CASSRGDTQYF,TGTGCCAGCAGCCGAGGGGATACGCAGTATTTT,NA,TRBV6-6,NA,TRBJ2-3
CASIRTSPYEQYF,TGTGCCAGCATTAGGACTAGCCCCTACGAGCAGTACTTC,TRBD2,TRBV28,NA,TRBJ2-7
CASSPYAGKGYEQYF,TGTGCCAGCAGCCCTTACGCGGGGAAAGGCTACGAGCAGTACTTC,NA,TRBV7-3,NA,TRBJ2-7
CASSLDRLSSYEQYF,TGTGCCAGCAGCTTAGACAGGTTGAGCTCCTACGAGCAGTACTTC,NA,TRBV7-3,NA,TRBJ2-7
CASSSTSGGNPSTQYF,TGTGCCAGCAGTTCCACTAGCGGGGGAAACCCGTCGACGCAGTATTTT,TRBD2,TRBV5-4,NA,TRBJ2-3
CASSVAGAYNEQFF,TGTGCCAGCAGTGTAGCGGGAGCATACAATGAGCAGTTCTTC,TRBD2,TRBV6-1,NA,TRBJ2-1
CASGIACKNNEQFF,TGCGCCAGCGGCATAGCATGCAAGAACAATGAGCAGTTCTTC,NA,TRBV23-1,NA,TRBJ2-1
CASSVGGYEQYF,TGTGCCAGCAGTGTAGGGGGCTACGAGCAGTACTTC,NA,TRBV28,NA,TRBJ2-7
CASSLTGPSGNTIYF,TGTGCCAGCAGCTTAACAGGGCCCTCTGGAAACACCATATATTTT,NA,TRBV2,NA,TRBJ1-3
CASSAGTTYEQYF,TGTGCCAGTAGTGCGGGGACCACCTACGAGCAGTACTTC,NA,TRBV19,NA,TRBJ2-7
CASIPGRGNYNEQFF,TGCGCCAGCATTCCCGGGCGCGGGAACTACAATGAGCAGTTCTTC,NA,TRBV5-1,NA,TRBJ2-1